The TCR beta chain under discussion was sequenced for a study of CD8 T cells in ankylosing spondylitis. Study-wide findings and caveats: Blood from ankylosing spondylitis patients appeared to carry a characteristic roughly eight-variant TCR beta motif. Certain motif variants had earlier appeared in reactive arthritis synovial fluid and blood.

In regard to this clonotype: Antigen unknown.

TCRdb analysed the 5' RACE reads with MiXCR anew, one entry per CDR3 protein. The data contain about 420,000 distinct CDR3 sequences, more than 20% of them singletons. This sequence was found in a male donor with ankylosing spondylitis. Sequencing was performed on blood, either unsorted or a sorted T cell fraction (not recorded which).

This chain's CDR3 is CASSLLGMNTEAFF. DNA for the CDR3: TGTGCCAGCAGTTTGCTGGGAATGAACACTGAAGCTTTCTTT. The gene calls are TRBV12-3 or TRBV12-4 and TRBJ1-1; the D is unclear. The length of the CDR3 is 14 residues. The ends were cut back, 3 bases at V and 0 bases at J, with 8 bases in the middle.